This T cell receptor beta chain was obtained from a study of metastatic and nonmetastatic thyroid tumors. The V gene's germline CDR1 is MNHEY and CDR2 SVGEGT. The CDR3 is made up of 15 amino acids. The trim removed 2 bases at V and 9 bases at J, leaving 10 bases unmatched. TCRdb redid the clone calls on the PCR reads using MiXCR. Of some 19,000 clones in the sample, about 20% were seen once. Treatment of any kind had been given to no patient before thyroid surgery. The specimen sequenced was blood. This receptor was taken from a female donor with papillary thyroid cancer or a benign thyroid nodule (not recorded which). Some clones in this sample may be carry-over from other donors' samples. V usage is TRBV6-2 or TRBV6-3 and J usage is TRBJ1-2, with 9 bases fitting TRBD1. CDR3 coding DNA: TGTGCCAGCAGTTACCCCTCCGGGACAGGGTACTGCTACACCTTC. It encodes CASSYPSGTGYCYTF.